A single sample is the source of the 10 T cell receptor beta chains below, sequenced in a study of Tregs in tolerant kidney transplant recipients. Data came from immunoSEQ multiplex PCR; TCRdb stores just in-frame clones and leaves some out. The table counts tens of thousands of clones; around 0.91% lies in the top ten. Specimen: CD4+ T cells from blood, collected before the transplant. All receptors derive from a human donor who received a combined kidney and bone marrow transplant.

As regards this clone: The read falls 3 residues short of the CDR3 end, and the missing part is taken from the germline J gene. The chain joins TRBV18 to TRBJ2-2; 7 bases fit TRBD1. This CDR3 is built from 15 residues. Germline trimming cut 3 bases from V and 5 bases from J; bases unmatched to any gene: 6. Germline V gene sequence: CDR1 KGHSH, CDR2 LQKENI. The part of the CDR3 DNA that was read is TGTGCCAGCTCACCTACCGGGACAGATACCGGGGAG. Amino acid sequence: CASSPTGTDTGE. The full CDR3 reads CASSPTGTDTGELFF.

A remark on this clone: The sequence runs out 3 residues before the end of the CDR3; the remainder is reconstructed from the germline J gene. The chain joins TRBV7-9 to TRBJ2-7; D ambiguous. This CDR3 comprises 14 residues. From germline, CDR1 is SEHNR and CDR2 FQNEAQ (reference sequence). Trimming took 3 bases from V and 0 from J, leaving 9 bases between them. Here the CDR3 reads CASSFSQVSYEQYF. The covered CDR3 bases are TGTGCCAGCAGCTTCTCCCAGGTCTCCTACGAG.

On this clone: The CDR3 end falls 3 residues outside the read, so it is completed with the germline J gene. This chain links TRBV2 with TRBJ2-1, with 14 bases lining up with TRBD2. The CDR3 has 18 amino acids. After removal of 6 bases from V and 9 bases from J, the junction contained 16 bases not matched to a gene. Germline-derived CDR1 and CDR2 are SNHLY and FYNNEI. The CDR3 DNA, read in part, is TGTGCCAGCAGGAGGGAGTATCCGGGACTAGCGGGAGAATTTGAG. Translated: CASRREYPGLAGEFE. The whole CDR3 protein reads CASRREYPGLAGEFEQFF.

Note on this clone: From the germline J gene comes the end of the CDR3, since the read stops 3 residues before it. The V gene is TRBV29-1, the J gene TRBJ1-2; the D gene is possibly TRBD1 (5 bases). With 4 bases removed from V and 4 bases from J, the gap between germline ends came to 10 bases. In germline, CDR1 is SQVTM, CDR2 ANQGSEA. This CDR3 is 12 amino acids long. The sequenced CDR3 bases are TGCAGCGTTGTCAGGGATGGCTATGGC. It yields the protein CSVVRDGYG. The full CDR3 protein is CSVVRDGYGYTF.

As regards this clone: The CDR3 end lies 3 residues beyond the end of the read and is filled in from the germline J gene. The chain carries TRBV5-1 and TRBJ2-3; TRBD2 aligns across 11 bases. Germline values: CDR1 SGHRS, CDR2 YFSETQ. This CDR3 has 18 amino acids. With V trimmed by 4 bases and J by 0 bases, 10 bases remained unmatched. The CDR3 loop is CASSTRLAGLLSTDTQYF. The DNA read from the CDR3 is TGCGCCAGCAGCACCCGACTAGCGGGACTACTAAGCACAGATACG.

With respect to this clone: The read comes to an end 3 residues before the CDR3 does, leaving the germline J gene to fill in the end. The chain combines TRBV4-2 with TRBJ2-7; 13 nucleotides agree with TRBD2. With V trimmed by 0 bases and J by 5 bases, 13 bases remained unmatched. The length of the CDR3 is 19 residues. CDR1 is LGHNA, CDR2 YNFKEQ, per germline. The covered CDR3 bases are TGTGCCAGCAGCCAAGAGTTACTAGCGGGAGGGAGGAAAAAAAACGAG. It encodes CASSQELLAGGRKKNE. The whole CDR3 protein is CASSQELLAGGRKKNEQYF.

To note about this clone: The CDR3 extends 3 residues past the end of the read, so its final part is completed from the germline J gene. The chain combines TRBV5-1 with TRBJ2-5; D gene ambiguous. The CDR3 extends over 13 amino acids. The V gene's germline CDR1 is SGHRS and CDR2 YFSETQ. V lost 3 bases and J 1 base, leaving 7 bases between the germline ends. The CDR3 here is CASSSAGQETQYF. The part of the CDR3 DNA that was read is TGCGCCAGCAGCTCTGCAGGCCAAGAGACC.

In the case of this clone: Coverage ceases 3 residues before the CDR3 finishes, and the germline J gene fills in the end. The chain has TRBV6-1 and TRBJ2-3, with a tentative D call TRBD2 (5 bases). The CDR3 is 16 amino acids. With 1 base removed from V and 0 bases from J, the gap between germline ends came to 11 bases. The V gene's germline CDR1 is MNHNS and CDR2 SASEGT. The part of the CDR3 DNA that was read is TGTGCCAGCAGTGAAGGGCCCGGGGAGAGCACAGATACG. Amino acid sequence: CASSEGPGESTDT. The entire CDR3 protein reads CASSEGPGESTDTQYF.

A word on this clone: The CDR3 end lies 3 residues beyond the end of the read and is filled in from the germline J gene. This chain links TRBV20-1 with TRBJ2-1; TRBD2 agrees at 7 bases. V was pared by 1 base and J by 3 bases, with 12 bases of the junction left unmatched. CDR1 is DFQATT and CDR2 is SNEGSKA in the germline V gene (reference sequence). The CDR3 length is 17 residues. CDR3 bases read: TGCAGTGCTAGAGGACACCACGGGACTATTTTCTACAATGAG. Its protein product is CSARGHHGTIFYNE. The CDR3 in full is CSARGHHGTIFYNEQFF.

As regards this clone: Read data end 3 residues before the CDR3 end; the end is taken from the germline J gene. V usage is TRBV20-1 and J usage is TRBJ1-1, with D possibly matching TRBD1 (5 bases). CDR1 is DFQATT, CDR2 SNEGSKA, per germline (reference sequence). The CDR3 extends over 13 amino acids. The V and J ends lost 5 bases and 1 base respectively, with 11 bases between them. The covered CDR3 bases are TGCAGTGCTGCGCAGGGAAAGAACACTGAA. Translated, it gives CSAAQGKNTE. The whole CDR3 protein reads CSAAQGKNTEAFF.